This entry concerns a single T cell receptor beta chain. What antigen it recognizes has not been identified. There are no base qualities to consult, and no much larger clone falls within one base. TCRbeta CDR3 regions were sequenced with the immunoSEQ Assay. After extraction, genomic DNA underwent amplification by bias-controlled multiplex PCR, followed by high-throughput sequencing. The authors' pipeline ran thus. Collapsing and filtering of sequences were performed to quantify the absolute abundance of each unique TCRbeta CDR3 region. T cell fraction was estimated by normalizing TCRbeta template counts to usable DNA, with usable DNA measured through amplification of reference genes found in all nucleated cells. Repertoire TCRs were annotated as SARS-CoV-2-specific by exact matching of V gene, CDR3 amino acid sequence and J gene to a known reactive TCR set. The reference SARS-CoV-2 TCR set was derived from MIRA and filtered for enrichment in COVID-19-positive ImmuneCODE repertoires, a step that removed public or cross-reactive TCRs. Drawing on the MIRA antigens, annotated TCRs were analysed further at the level of specific ORF or position within ORF. Breadth was defined as annotated unique rearrangements over total unique productive rearrangements; depth was the summed frequency of those rearrangements. Group comparisons of TCR breadth used two-sided Wilcoxon rank-sum tests. This immuneACCESS table, as held by TCRdb, lists in-frame sequences with V and J called but not all clones. Of the missing ones, under half trace to an unresolved V gene in checked studies; the others have no known cause. For V, J and clone size, that table is used; D and trimming come from the DNA. In all, the sample holds 430,000 or so clones, and roughly nine tenths of those were seen once. The ten largest clones take up about 2.5% of the sample.

What this sample's treatment or condition label stands for: about 20 received Ad26.COV2.S at low or high dose, single or two shots; about 5 received placebo; per-sample allocation not given. Repertoires of vaccine and placebo recipients were sequenced from samples taken on day 63 after the first injection. Between 29 July and 7 August 2020, Cohort 1b enrolled 25 adults aged 18-55 years at one site in Boston, USA. Ad26.COV2.S consisted of a replication-incompetent adenovirus type 26 vector by which a prefusion-stabilized SARS-CoV-2 spike protein from the original Wuhan strain was expressed. The data were obtained in a study of Ad26.COV2.S vaccination and SARS-CoV-2 variants (dated by TCRdb to the early 2020s). Background on the whole study: Vaccine-arm donors were drawn from COV1001, a multicentre, randomized, double-blind, placebo-controlled phase I-IIa trial of Ad26.COV2.S in healthy adults. Trial participants were randomized into five groups of five: low-dose or high-dose Ad26.COV2.S given once or twice, or placebo on both occasions. Ad26.COV2.S was given intramuscularly at 5x10^10 or 1x10^11 viral particles, as a single shot or as two shots 56 days apart. TCRbeta repertoire sequencing served as the tool for gauging how specific and how broad the SARS-CoV-2-reactive T cell receptors were following Ad26.COV2.S vaccination. A total of roughly 32 samples were included in the TCR-sequenced set, comprising roughly 19 Ad26.COV2.S vaccine recipients, 5 placebo recipients and 8 SARS-CoV-2 convalescent individuals. Blinding of investigators to trial group allocation was maintained during experiments and outcome assessment. Broader findings and caveats from the paper: Comparing responses between vaccine doses or regimens was not something the study was powered to do. Non-spike TCR breadth was comparable between vaccine and placebo recipients, consistent with the vaccine containing only spike. After vaccination, spike-specific CD8+ and CD4+ T cell responses were reported to show substantial breadth. Compared with placebo recipients, Ad26.COV2.S recipients showed higher spike-specific TCR breadth (P = 0.0014). According to the authors, total T cell responses may have been underestimated by the TCR breadth and depth analyses.

From cysteine to phenylalanine, the CDR3 is 14 amino acids long. The CDR3 DNA has 42 bases and is translated from base 1. From a lookup of the germline V gene (reference sequence), CDR1 and CDR2 are LNHDA and SQIVND. Relative to germline, V is missing 5 bases and J is missing 7 bases, with 10 bases of the junction outside any gene match. The sequences come from peripheral blood, collected in a trial of Ad26.COV2.S vaccine versus placebo. Recombination linked TRBV19 to TRBJ1-2; TRBD1 agrees with 7 junctional bases. The source is a person between 18 and 65 years old who received the Ad26.COV2.S COVID-19 vaccine or a placebo. The nucleotides read TGTGCCAGTAGTCTCACGAGGGACAGCCCTGGCTACACCTTC. The translation is CASSLTRDSPGYTF.